This section outlines one T cell receptor (beta chain) sequence together with its context. The sample belongs to a study of blood T cell repertoires in COVID-19. Across the whole study: Some COVID-19 samples were acute and others convalescent; all came from the United States, Italy and Spain. PBMCs, B-cell-depleted T cells, or T cells were the source of the cDNA or gDNA that made up the material.

The CDR3 is 16 amino acids. Germline CDR1 is LGHNA and CDR2 is YNFKEQ. Trimming took 0 bases from V and 0 from J, leaving 9 bases between them. Original methodology: Reference gene primers were amplified, and this amplification served to estimate nucleated cell counts. Libraries were prepared by immunoSEQ multiplex PCR; TCRdb keeps only in-frame clonotypes and omits some of them. The V and J calls and clone size were taken over from that table, and D and trimming were inferred from the DNA. The sample shows about 110,000 clones, about three quarters of them seen only once. Sequencing used peripheral blood. The receptor comes from a woman in her thirties or forties with acute or convalescent COVID-19. This rearrangement joins TRBV4-2 to TRBJ1-3; D not resolved. The CDR3 sequence: CASSQESRGSGNTIYF. The CDR3 region has the DNA TGTGCCAGCAGCCAAGAATCTCGGGGCTCTGGAAACACCATATATTTT.